This section outlines one T cell receptor (beta chain) sequence together with its context. These data belong to a study of technical replicates of blood from several donors. V shed 5 bases and J 3 bases; nucleotides not matched to a gene: 6. The CDR3 is 15 amino acids. Germline CDR1 MRHNA, CDR2 SNTAGT. The data were produced by immunoSEQ multiplex PCR, yet TCRdb's version contains in-frame clones alone and is incomplete. The top ten hold about 0.4% of the sample, which has under 75,000 clones, around 96% seen once. This TCR derives from a human donor in good health. This rearrangement joins TRBV6-4 to TRBJ1-1; 10 nucleotides align to TRBD1. The specimen sequenced was T cells isolated from PBMCs. CDR3 DNA sequence: TGTGCCAGCAGTCTAGAGACAGGGGGCCACACTGAAGCTTTCTTT. This encodes CASSLETGGHTEAFF.